A selection of T cell receptor beta chains follows, all from one sample in a study of OX40 agonist ivuxolimab in advanced cancers. Generated by immunoSEQ multiplex PCR, the TCRdb table keeps only in-frame clones and is missing some. The profile shows some 48,000 clones, around four fifths of them singletons. The sequencing here drew on CD4+ or CD8+ T cells sorted from blood, taken in a trial of the OX40 agonist ivuxolimab. Receptors originate from an adult with an advanced solid tumor such as melanoma, head and neck, liver or kidney cancer. CDR3s include the opening cysteine and the closing phenylalanine or tryptophan. The order of the fields is J gene, V gene, clone size, CDR3 protein. The size entry is marked missing in some rows and otherwise reads once, few, many or a size class.

TRBJ2-7 | TRBV7-9 | . | CASSSLDFSYEQYF
TRBJ1-1 | TRBV7-8 | . | CASILIGHSEAFF
TRBJ2-5 | TRBV29-1 | . | CSADGETQYF
TRBJ1-2 | TRBV29-1 | . | CSAETGTTYGYTF
TRBJ2-7 | TRBV19 | . | CASSIDDSSYEQYF
TRBJ2-1 | TRBV19 | . | CASSISRWEGNEQFF
TRBJ2-1 | TRBV7-7 | . | CASSHLGSSYNEQFF
TRBJ2-2 | TRBV1 | . | CTSSQGAGVLPGLAGRNLTGELFF
TRBJ1-2 | TRBV5-5 | many | CASSFGTSIYGYTF
TRBJ2-7 | TRBV4-1 | . | CASSELPYGQDFSYEQYF
TRBJ2-7 | TRBV27 | . | CASSLLPGVYEQYF
TRBJ2-3 | TRBV5-4 | once | CASRRQGTDTQYF
TRBJ1-5 | TRBV6-5 | . | CASSYGGTNQPQHF
TRBJ2-3 | TRBV6-5 | . | CASSYALADTQYF
TRBJ2-1 | TRBV6-4 | . | CASSDSPSGSDYNEQFF
TRBJ1-2 | TRBV13 | . | CASSLRTWSANYGYTF
TRBJ1-6 | TRBV9 | . | CASSETTGVSSYNSPLHF
TRBJ1-2 | TRBV7-9 | few | CASSSTGDYYGYTF
TRBJ2-7 | TRBV28 | few | CATDPQGALRDEQYF
TRBJ1-2 | TRBV6-4 | . | CASRATGLAGYTF
TRBJ2-6 | TRBV30 | . | CAWIPGQVPGANVLTF
TRBJ2-7 | TRBV5-1 | . | CASSLGYGTVSYEQYF
TRBJ2-7 | TRBV19 | . | CASSQGQGIFYEQYF
TRBJ2-7 | TRBV7-6 | few | CASSLERDYEQYF
TRBJ1-2 | TRBV10-1 | few | CASSESVGQGYGYTF